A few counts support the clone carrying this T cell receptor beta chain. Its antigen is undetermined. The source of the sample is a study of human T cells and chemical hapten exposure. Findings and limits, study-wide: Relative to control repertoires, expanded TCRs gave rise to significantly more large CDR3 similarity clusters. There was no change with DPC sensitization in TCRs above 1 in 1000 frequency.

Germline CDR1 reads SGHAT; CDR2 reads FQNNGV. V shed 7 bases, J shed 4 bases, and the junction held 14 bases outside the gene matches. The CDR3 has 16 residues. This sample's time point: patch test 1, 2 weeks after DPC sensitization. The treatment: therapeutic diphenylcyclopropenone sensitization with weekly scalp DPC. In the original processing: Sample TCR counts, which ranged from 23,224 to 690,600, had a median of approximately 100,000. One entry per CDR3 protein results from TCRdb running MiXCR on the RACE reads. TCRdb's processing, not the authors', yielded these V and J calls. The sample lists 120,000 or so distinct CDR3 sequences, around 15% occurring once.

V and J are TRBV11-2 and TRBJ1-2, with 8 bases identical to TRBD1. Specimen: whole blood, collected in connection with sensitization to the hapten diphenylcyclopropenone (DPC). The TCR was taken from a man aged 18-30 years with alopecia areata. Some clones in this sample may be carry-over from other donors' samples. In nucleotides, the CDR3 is TGTGCCAGCATCCCCGGGACAGGCAGTACTACCTATGGCTACACCTTC. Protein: CASIPGTGSTTYGYTF.